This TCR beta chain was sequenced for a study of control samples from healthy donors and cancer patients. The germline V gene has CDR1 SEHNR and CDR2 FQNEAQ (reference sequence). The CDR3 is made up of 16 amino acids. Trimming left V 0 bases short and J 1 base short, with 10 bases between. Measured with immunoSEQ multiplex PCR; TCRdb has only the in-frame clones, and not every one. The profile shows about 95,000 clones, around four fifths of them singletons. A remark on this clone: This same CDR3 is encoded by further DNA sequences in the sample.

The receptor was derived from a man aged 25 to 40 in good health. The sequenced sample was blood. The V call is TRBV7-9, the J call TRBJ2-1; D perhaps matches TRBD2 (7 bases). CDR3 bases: TGTGCCAGCAGCTTAGCGGGGGGGCGATCCTACAATGAGCAGTTCTTC. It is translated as CASSLAGGRSYNEQFF.